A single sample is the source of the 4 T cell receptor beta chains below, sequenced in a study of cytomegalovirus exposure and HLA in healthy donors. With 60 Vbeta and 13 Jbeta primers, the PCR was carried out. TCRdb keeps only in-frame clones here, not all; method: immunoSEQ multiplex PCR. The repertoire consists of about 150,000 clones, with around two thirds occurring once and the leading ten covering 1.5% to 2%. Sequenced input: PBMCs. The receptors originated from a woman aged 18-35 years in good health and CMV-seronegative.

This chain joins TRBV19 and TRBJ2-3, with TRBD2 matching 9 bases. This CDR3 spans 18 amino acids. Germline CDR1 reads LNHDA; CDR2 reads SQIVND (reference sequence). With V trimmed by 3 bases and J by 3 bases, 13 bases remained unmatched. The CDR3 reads CASSMGRGGLAMTDTQYF. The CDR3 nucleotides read TGTGCCAGTAGTATGGGCAGGGGAGGACTAGCGATGACAGATACGCAGTATTTT.

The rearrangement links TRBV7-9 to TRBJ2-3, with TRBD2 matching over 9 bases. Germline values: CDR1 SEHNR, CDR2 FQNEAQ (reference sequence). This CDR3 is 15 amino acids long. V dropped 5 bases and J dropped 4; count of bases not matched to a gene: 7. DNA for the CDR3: TGTGCCAGCAGCCCTACCCGGACTAGCGCAGATACGCAGTATTTT. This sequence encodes CASSPTRTSADTQYF.

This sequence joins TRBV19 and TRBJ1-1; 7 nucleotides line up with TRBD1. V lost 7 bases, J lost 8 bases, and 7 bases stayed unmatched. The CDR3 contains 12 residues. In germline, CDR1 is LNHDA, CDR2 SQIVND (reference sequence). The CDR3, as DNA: TGTGCCAGTAACCGACAGGGTCAGGAAGCTTTCTTT. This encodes CASNRQGQEAFF.

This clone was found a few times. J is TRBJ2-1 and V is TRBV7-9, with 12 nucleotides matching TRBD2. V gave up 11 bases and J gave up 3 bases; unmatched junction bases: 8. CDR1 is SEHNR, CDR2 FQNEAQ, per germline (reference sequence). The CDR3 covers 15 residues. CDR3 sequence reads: CAGVETSGSYNEQFF. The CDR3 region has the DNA TGTGCCGGAGTGGAGACTAGCGGGAGCTACAATGAGCAGTTCTTC.